The clone carrying this T cell receptor beta chain was counted between two and nine times. Its matching antigen is unknown. Time point meaning: newly diagnosed GD, antithyroid drugs for less than 3 months. PBMC RNA served as the TCR library source. This entry belongs to a study of regulatory T cells in long-lasting Graves disease. Study findings and constraints: Small numbers of samples may have cut accuracy. Persistent disease samples used TRBV28, TRBJ1-2 and TRBJ2-5 preferentially.

The V and J ends lost 3 bases and 4 bases respectively, with 17 bases between them. CDR1 and CDR2 (germline): DFQATT, SNEGSKA (reference sequence). There are 15 residues in the CDR3. HTBI primers from iRepertoire and Arm-PCR of CDR3 regions yielded the TCR beta libraries. TCRdb re-called the multiplex PCR reads through MiXCR, storing one row per CDR3 protein. The data hold more than 450,000 distinct CDR3 sequences, with 12% observed a single time. These data are also associated with another study on T cells in Graves' hyperthyroidism and ophthalmopathy. That work adds: With a duration under 2 months, the hyperthyroidism was newly diagnosed in patients aged 18 to 65. The study used the HTBI primer set for a first-round RT-PCR of the TCR CDR3.

This receptor was identified in a woman in her twenties or thirties with Graves disease. The chain couples TRBV20-1 to TRBJ2-3; the D is unclear. This specimen was peripheral blood mononuclear cells (PBMCs), taken at new diagnosis, from a patient treated with antithyroid drugs. CDR3: CSARQRWGFSDTQYF. The DNA for the CDR3 is TGCAGTGCTAGGCAGCGTTGGGGTTTTTCAGATACGCAGTATTTT.